This is a list of T cell receptor beta chains from one sample in a study of T cells in Graves' hyperthyroidism and ophthalmopathy. A single record per CDR3 protein comes from TCRdb applying MiXCR to the multiplex PCR reads. The repertoire has about 610,000 distinct CDR3 sequences, just over 45% of them found once; the top ten carry more than 7.5%. The source material was peripheral blood or thyroid tissue (not recorded which). These receptors all stem from a woman between 18 and 29 years old with Graves' hyperthyroidism. CDR3s include the opening cysteine and the closing phenylalanine or tryptophan. D genes are given only for firm matches. Clone size is given for some rows only: seen once, a few or many times, or a class if the clone is expanded.

size | J | D | V | CDR3 | DNA
many | TRBJ2-7 | . | TRBV29-1 | CSVAYGGLYEQYF | TGCAGCGTTGCATATGGGGGGCTCTACGAGCAGTACTTC
. | TRBJ1-1 | . | TRBV10-3 | CAISSQERPEAFF | TGTGCCATCAGTTCACAGGAAAGACCTGAAGCTTTCTTT
many | TRBJ1-1 | . | TRBV12-3/TRBV12-4 | CASSYQNTEAFF | TGTGCCAGCAGTTACCAGAACACTGAAGCTTTCTTT
many | TRBJ2-7 | . | TRBV5-1 | CASSLDSTRNEQYF | TGCGCCAGCAGCTTGGATTCTACTCGGAACGAGCAGTACTTC
many | TRBJ1-5 | . | TRBV24-1 | CATSRTGNQPQHF | TGTGCCACCAGTCGTACGGGAAATCAGCCCCAGCATTTT
many | TRBJ1-5 | . | TRBV20-1 | CSAGRDPNQPQHF | TGCAGTGCTGGCAGGGACCCAAATCAGCCCCAGCATTTT
many | TRBJ2-1 | . | TRBV2 | CASSGSLANEQFF | TGTGCCAGCAGTGGATCACTAGCAAATGAGCAGTTCTTC
many | TRBJ1-2 | . | TRBV7-9 | CAAGGGRANYGYTF | TGTGCCGCTGGCGGGGGGAGAGCTAACTATGGCTACACCTTC
. | TRBJ2-1 | TRBD2 | TRBV10-3 | CAISPWVAGEGNEQFF | TGTGCCATCAGCCCTTGGGTAGCGGGAGAAGGGAATGAGCAGTTCTTC
. | TRBJ2-1 | . | TRBV20-1 | CSARGTDNEQFF | TGCAGTGCTAGAGGGACCGACAATGAGCAGTTCTTC
. | TRBJ1-1 | . | TRBV29-1 | CSVDHRNTEAFF | TGCAGCGTAGACCACAGGAACACTGAAGCTTTCTTT
. | TRBJ1-1 | TRBD1 | TRBV10-3 | CAISTGQASGEAFF | TGTGCCATCAGTACGGGACAGGCCTCCGGTGAAGCTTTCTTT
. | TRBJ1-2 | . | TRBV7-9 | CASSLRGLGCTF | TGTGCCAGCAGCTTACGAGGACTTGGTTGCACCTTC
. | TRBJ2-4 | TRBD2 | TRBV2 | CASSLLAGGNIQYF | TGTGCCAGCAGTCTACTAGCGGGGGGAAACATTCAGTACTTC
. | TRBJ1-1 | TRBD1 | TRBV10-3 | CAIRAGTGVYNEQFF | TGTGCCATCAGGGCCGGGACAGGGGTCTACAATGAGCAGTTCTTT
many | TRBJ1-1 | . | TRBV11-3 | CASSFYGNTEAFF | TGTGCCAGCAGCTTTTACGGGAACACTGAAGCTTTCTTT
many | TRBJ2-5 | . | TRBV5-1 | CASSLTLASEKTQYF | TGCGCCAGCAGCTTGACTCTAGCGAGTGAGAAGACCCAGTACTTC
few | TRBJ2-7 | . | TRBV7-2 | CASSPYIEQYF | TGTGCCAGCAGCCCCTACATCGAGCAGTACTTC
few | TRBJ2-6 | TRBD1 | TRBV9 | CASSDFGQGISGANVLTF | TGTGCCAGCAGCGACTTCGGACAGGGCATCTCTGGGGCCAACGTCCTGACTTTC
many | TRBJ1-2 | . | TRBV5-1 | CASSFGEGGVYGYTF | TGCGCCAGCAGCTTTGGAGAGGGGGGAGTCTATGGCTACACCTTC
once | TRBJ1-5 | . | TRBV29-1 | CSFRDTNQPQHF | TGCAGCTTCCGGGACACCAATCAGCCCCAGCATTTT
. | TRBJ1-1 | . | TRBV15 | CATSRDWGDTEAFF | TGTGCCACCAGCAGAGATTGGGGGGACACTGAAGCTTTCTTT
many | TRBJ1-1 | TRBD1 | TRBV4-1 | CASSRTGGAGTEAFF | TGCGCCAGCAGCCGGACAGGGGGCGCGGGCACTGAAGCTTTCTTT
many | TRBJ1-1 | TRBD1 | TRBV10-2 | CASSEGTGNTEAFF | TGCGCCAGCAGTGAGGGGACAGGGAACACTGAAGCTTTCTTT
. | TRBJ2-2 | . | TRBV10-3 | CAINVAGPGNTGELFF | TGTGCCATCAACGTGGCGGGACCGGGAAACACCGGGGAGCTGTTTTTT
. | TRBJ2-7 | . | TRBV20-1 | CSVFSGPVYEQYF | TGCAGTGTTTTTAGCGGACCGGTCTACGAGCAGTACTTC
many | TRBJ2-5 | . | TRBV12-3/TRBV12-4 | CASSLDWGLGETQYF | TGTGCCAGCAGTTTAGATTGGGGGTTAGGGGAGACCCAGTACTTC
. | TRBJ1-1 | TRBD1 | TRBV7-9 | CASSLRRTGETEAFF | TGTGCCAGCAGCTTGCGACGGACAGGGGAGACTGAAGCTTTCTTT
many | TRBJ1-1 | TRBD1 | TRBV2 | CASRARGQSTEAFF | TGTGCCAGCCGTGCTAGGGGGCAGAGCACTGAAGCTTTCTTT
. | TRBJ2-6 | TRBD1 | TRBV10-3 | CAINPELTGFGANVLTF | TGTGCCATCAACCCGGAGCTGACAGGGTTTGGGGCCAACGTCCTGACTTTC
many | TRBJ2-2 | . | TRBV20-1 | CSARTVKNTGELFF | TGCAGTGCGAGGACAGTAAAGAACACCGGGGAGCTGTTTTTT
. | TRBJ2-6 | . | TRBV6-6 | CAISDYGKTTNTEAF | TGTGCCATCAGTGACTACGGGAAGACAACGAACACTGAAGCTTTC
. | TRBJ1-5 | . | TRBV29-1 | CSQDRSVNQPQHF | TGCAGCCAAGATAGATCAGTGAATCAGCCCCAGCATTTT
. | TRBJ2-3 | TRBD2 | TRBV24-1 | CATSERAGGPDTQYF | TGTGCCACCAGTGAGAGAGCGGGAGGGCCGGATACGCAGTATTTT
. | TRBJ1-2 | TRBD1 | TRBV2 | CASSEVGRQGPYTF | TGTGCCAGCAGTGAAGTGGGGCGACAGGGCCCGTACACCTTC
many | TRBJ2-5 | . | TRBV2 | CASSPAMGGSETQYF | TGTGCCAGCAGTCCCGCTATGGGGGGATCAGAGACCCAGTACTTC
. | TRBJ2-7 | TRBD2 | TRBV29-1 | CSVGGLAGELYEQYF | TGCAGCGTCGGCGGACTAGCGGGAGAGTTATACGAGCAGTACTTC
many | TRBJ1-2 | TRBD1 | TRBV5-8 | CASSPEPGQRDYTF | TGTGCCAGCAGCCCGGAACCGGGACAGCGAGACTACACCTTC
many | TRBJ2-5 | . | TRBV6-6 | CASSYTHYRGQETQYF | TGTGCCAGCAGTTACACTCACTACCGGGGCCAAGAGACCCAGTACTTC
. | TRBJ2-6 | . | TRBV7-2 | CASSRISGANVLTF | TGTGCCAGCAGCCGTATCTCTGGGGCCAACGTCCTGACTTTC
many | TRBJ1-2 | . | TRBV11-2 | CASSLVAGSNYGYTF | TGTGCCAGCAGCTTAGTGGCAGGTTCCAACTATGGCTACACCTTC
. | TRBJ2-1 | TRBD2 | TRBV12-3/TRBV12-4 | CASSLRSGSSYNEQFF | TGTGCCAGCAGTCTCCGTAGCGGGAGCTCCTACAATGAGCAGTTCTTC
many | TRBJ2-7 | TRBD1 | TRBV4-3 | CASSQVTGQGGKREQYF | TGCGCCAGCAGCCAGGTTACCGGACAGGGGGGGAAGCGGGAGCAGTACTTC
. | TRBJ1-2 | . | TRBV10-3 | CASSEQQGSYGYTF | TGTGCCAGCAGTGAACAACAGGGAAGCTATGGCTACACCTTC
. | TRBJ2-3 | TRBD2 | TRBV10-3 | CAISDPPEREEEDTQYF | TGTGCCATCAGTGACCCCCCCGAGCGGGAGGAGGAAGATACGCAGTATTTT
many | TRBJ1-1 | . | TRBV6-4 | CASSEGSPTEAFF | TGTGCCAGCAGTGAAGGGAGCCCCACTGAAGCTTTCTTT
. | TRBJ1-6 | TRBD1 | TRBV2 | CASSGGQPNSPLHF | TGTGCCAGCAGCGGGGGACAGCCTAATTCACCCCTCCACTTT
many | TRBJ2-2 | . | TRBV2 | CASTSSANTGELFF | TGTGCCAGCACTAGTAGCGCGAACACCGGGGAGCTGTTTTTT
few | TRBJ1-5 | TRBD1 | TRBV20-1 | CSARRDRVGETQHF | TGCAGTGCTAGGCGGGACAGGGTAGGAGAGACCCAGCATTTT
many | TRBJ2-7 | . | TRBV6-5 | CASSQGVEQYF | TGTGCCAGCAGTCAAGGGGTTGAGCAGTACTTC
. | TRBJ2-7 | . | TRBV29-1 | CSLTGGASEQYF | TGCAGCTTGACCGGTGGGGCTTCCGAGCAGTACTTC
. | TRBJ2-7 | TRBD2 | TRBV7-9 | CASSYSGKYEQYF | TGTGCCAGCAGCTATAGCGGGAAATACGAGCAGTACTTC
many | TRBJ2-3 | . | TRBV25-1 | CASRDSLLTDTQYF | TGTGCCAGCAGGGACAGCCTCCTCACAGATACGCAGTATTTT